A single sample gave rise to the 24 T cell receptor beta chains below, sequenced in a study of cytomegalovirus exposure and HLA in healthy donors. Use of 60 Vbeta and 13 Jbeta primers characterized the PCR. Assay: immunoSEQ multiplex PCR; the TCRdb copy retains only in-frame clones and omits some. The sample's table shows 150,000 to 200,000 clones. The sample consisted of PBMCs. These receptor sequences come from a woman younger than 30 in good health and CMV-seropositive.

The genes are TRBV4-3 and TRBJ2-1; 10 bases agree with TRBD2. V lost 5 bases and J lost 3; bases outside the gene matches: 7. This CDR3 contains 16 residues. Looked up from germline, CDR1 is LGHNA and CDR2 is YSLEER. The CDR3 nucleotides are TGCGCCAGCAGCGAAACGGGACTAGCGAACTACAATGAGCAGTTCTTC. Translating it yields CASSETGLANYNEQFF.

This chain links TRBV27 with TRBJ1-2, with D unresolved. The V gene lost 5 bases and the J gene lost 0 bases, with 22 bases spanning the gap. The germline gives CDR1 MNHEY, CDR2 SMNVEV (reference sequence). This CDR3 spans 18 amino acids. CDR3 residues: CASSLYAGGITSNYGYTF. The CDR3 nucleotides are TGTGCCAGCAGTCTATACGCTGGAGGGATTACTTCTAACTATGGCTACACCTTC.

As regards this clone: Compared with germline, one end of the junction differs, possibly owing to a read error. The chain is built from TRBV2 and TRBJ1-5; D gene unclear. The length of the CDR3 is 13 residues. Germline assignment: CDR1 SNHLY and CDR2 FYNNEI. The CDR3 sequence is CAGSDGIRQPQHF. Here the CDR3 DNA reads TGTGCCGGCAGTGACGGGATACGTCAGCCCCAGCATTTT.

This chain links TRBV2 with TRBJ2-7; tentatively, D is TRBD1 (5 bases). This CDR3 is 12 amino acids long. Per germline, CDR1 SNHLY and CDR2 FYNNEI. V was trimmed by 5 bases and J by 5 bases, leaving 10 bases between them. The DNA for the CDR3 is TGTGCCAGCAGTCCGACAGACGACGAGCAGTACTTC. This codes for CASSPTDDEQYF.

The chain couples TRBV7-9 to TRBJ2-5; no clear D. Germline V gene sequence: CDR1 SEHNR, CDR2 FQNEAQ (reference sequence). The CDR3 is 12 amino acids. V was trimmed by 5 bases and J by 1 base, leaving 5 bases between them. In DNA, the CDR3 is TGTGCCAGCAGCCCAGGCCAAGAGACCCAGTACTTC. The encoded protein is CASSPGQETQYF.

The chain is built from TRBV18 and TRBJ1-2; D may be TRBD1 (6 bases). The CDR3 is 13 residues long. The germline V gene encodes CDR1 KGHSH and CDR2 LQKENI. Trimming took off 2 bases at V and 12 bases at J, with 16 bases between the two ends. The chain's CDR3 is CASSPVNRTAHTF. In nucleotides, the CDR3 is TGTGCCAGCTCACCAGTCAATAGGACAGCTCACACCTTC.

The rearrangement links TRBV30 to TRBJ1-1; possibly TRBD1 for D (5 bases). Per germline, CDR1 GTSNPN and CDR2 SVGIG (reference sequence). The V and J ends lost 7 bases and 0 bases respectively, with 15 bases between them. This CDR3 contains 14 residues. CDR3 sequence (DNA): TGTGCCTCCCAAAAGGGACTGATGAACACTGAAGCTTTCTTT. It encodes CASQKGLMNTEAFF. Full variable domain (remainder filled in from reference TRBV30 and TRBJ1-1): SQTIHQWPATLVQPVGSPLSLECTVEGTSNPNLYWYRQAAGRGLQLLFYSVGIGQISSEVPQNLSASRPQDRQFILSSKKLLLSDSGFYLCASQKGLMNTEAFFGQGTRLTVV.

J is TRBJ1-4 and V is TRBV6-1, with TRBD1 matching over 7 bases. This CDR3 is built from 14 residues. The V gene end was trimmed by 3 bases and the J gene end by 8 bases; junction bases not matched to a gene: 6. CDR1 and CDR2 from the germline V gene are MNHNS and SASEGT. The CDR3 region is CASSDGTVSEKLFF. Written as DNA, the CDR3 is TGTGCCAGCAGTGACGGGACAGTGAGCGAAAAACTGTTTTTT.

The chain couples TRBV4-2 to TRBJ1-1; D is uncertain. V was clipped by 0 bases and J by 1 base, with 6 bases between them. Germline CDR1 reads LGHNA; CDR2 reads YNFKEQ. The CDR3 consists of 14 residues. The CDR3 reads CASSQEYRNTEAFF. The CDR3 nucleotides read TGTGCCAGCAGCCAAGAGTACAGGAACACTGAAGCTTTCTTT.

The gene calls are TRBV2 and TRBJ2-3, with TRBD1 matching 8 bases. This CDR3 comprises 15 residues. The trim removed 5 bases at V and 3 bases at J, leaving 7 bases unmatched. Germline-derived CDR1 and CDR2 are SNHLY and FYNNEI. Here the CDR3 reads CASSNPGGATDTQYF. CDR3 nucleotides: TGTGCCAGCAGTAACCCAGGGGGCGCAACAGATACGCAGTATTTT.

This chain uses TRBV29-1 with TRBJ2-3, with TRBD2 matching over 8 bases. With V trimmed by 2 bases and J by 5 bases, 6 bases remained unmatched. Germline CDR1 is SQVTM and CDR2 is ANQGSEA. The CDR3 totals 14 residues. Written as DNA, the CDR3 is TGCAGCGTTGAAACCGGGGGGGCAAAAGATACGCAGTATTTT. This sequence encodes CSVETGGAKDTQYF.

The chain joins TRBV15 to TRBJ1-4; D gene ambiguous. The CDR3 totals 15 residues. Germline CDR1 reads LNHNV; CDR2 reads YYDKDF (reference sequence). V lost 3 bases and J 0 bases, leaving 8 bases between the germline ends. For the CDR3, the DNA is TGTGCCACCAGCAGGGCAGGTTCAACTAATGAAAAACTGTTTTTT. It yields the protein CATSRAGSTNEKLFF.

J is TRBJ1-1 and V is TRBV19; a weak D match, TRBD1 (5 bases). CDR1 and CDR2 from the germline V gene are LNHDA and SQIVND (reference sequence). The ends were cut back, 7 bases at V and 1 base at J, with 13 bases in the middle. This CDR3 has 14 residues. CDR3 DNA sequence: TGTGCCAGTATTCCCTGGCAGGGGAACACTGAAGCTTTCTTT. It yields the protein CASIPWQGNTEAFF.

The CDR3 coding sequence is TGTGCCAGCAGCTTAGCGCGAGACGGATGGAGCACTGAAGCTTTCTTT. Translating gives CASSLARDGWSTEAFF. The V and J genes are TRBV7-2 and TRBJ1-1; D gene uncertain. The CDR3 contains 16 residues. Germline assignment: CDR1 SGHTA and CDR2 FQGNSA. Trimming removed 0 bases from V and 4 bases from J, with 15 bases in between.

The chain uses TRBV5-1 and TRBJ2-1; 11 bases are shared with TRBD2. The CDR3 runs 16 residues. Germline-derived CDR1 and CDR2 are SGHRS and YFSETQ. The V segment lost 2 bases and the J segment 9 bases; nucleotides outside the gene matches: 10. CDR3 nucleotide sequence: TGCGCCAGCAGCTTCATGGGTAGCGGGGGGGCAAGTGAGCAGTTCTTC. The encoded protein is CASSFMGSGGASEQFF.

The chain recombines TRBV6-7 with TRBJ1-1, with 9 bases lining up with TRBD1. TRBV6-7 is reported as an ORF; its role is uncertain. The CDR3 runs to 15 residues. J gave up 4 bases and V 3 bases, and 6 bases lay outside the gene matches. The CDR3: CASSYTGGPGTEAFF. DNA for the CDR3: TGTGCCAGCAGTTATACAGGGGGCCCGGGCACTGAAGCTTTCTTT.

About this clone: One end of the junction fails to match germline, which may point to a read error. The rearrangement joins TRBV19 to TRBJ2-1, with TRBD2 matching over 11 bases. Germline CDR1 reads LNHDA; CDR2 reads SQIVND (reference sequence). The CDR3 extends over 17 amino acids. The CDR3: CASRIAGGLSSYNEQFF. The CDR3 DNA follows: TGTGCCAGTAGAATAGCGGGAGGGCTGAGCTCCTACAATGAGCAGTTCTTC. The whole variable domain, remainder taken from reference TRBV19 and TRBJ2-1, is DGGITQSPKYLFRKEGQNVTLSCEQNLNHDAMYWYRQDPGQGLRLIYYSQIVNDFQKGDIAEGYSVSREKKESFPLTVTSAQKNPTAFYLCASRIAGGLSSYNEQFFGPGTRLTVL.

V and J are TRBV6-6 and TRBJ1-5; D not resolved. The V and J ends lost 8 bases and 0 bases respectively, with 11 bases between them. Looked up from germline, CDR1 is MNHNY and CDR2 is SVGAGI (reference sequence). The CDR3 covers 14 residues. Here the CDR3 DNA reads TGTGCCAGCGGGGAGGGATATAGCAATCAGCCCCAGCATTTT. Protein: CASGEGYSNQPQHF.

The rearrangement links TRBV5-1 to TRBJ1-4; 7 nucleotides line up with TRBD1. With V trimmed by 4 bases and J by 0 bases, 6 bases remained unmatched. The CDR3 is made up of 16 amino acids. The germline CDR1 and CDR2 sequences are SGHRS and YFSETQ. The CDR3 reads CASSGGDRATNEKLFF. The CDR3 DNA reads as TGCGCCAGCAGCGGAGGAGACAGGGCAACTAATGAAAAACTGTTTTTT.

The V and J genes are TRBV5-6 and TRBJ2-3; 8 bases line up with TRBD2. Germline V lookup: CDR1 SGHDT, CDR2 YYEEEE. This CDR3 region has 17 residues. V lost 4 bases, J lost 2 bases, and 12 bases stayed unmatched. This CDR3 is CASSPGGAGGITDTQYF. As DNA, the CDR3 is TGTGCCAGCAGCCCGGGGGGGGCGGGGGGCATCACAGATACGCAGTATTTT.

V usage is TRBV5-1 and J usage is TRBJ1-2; the D is unclear. The ends were cut back, 0 bases at V and 0 bases at J, with 6 bases in the middle. Germline CDR1 is SGHRS and CDR2 is YFSETQ. The CDR3 runs 14 residues. In nucleotides, the CDR3 is TGCGCCAGCAGCTTGGATCGTACTAACTATGGCTACACCTTC. Amino acids: CASSLDRTNYGYTF.

CDR3 bases: TGTGCCAGCAGCCGTAGGGAGAAACTGTTTTTT. The encoded protein is CASSRREKLFF. The chain combines TRBV4-2 with TRBJ1-4; D gene unclear. V was shortened by 4 bases and J by 11 bases, with 8 bases between the two germline ends. Germline values: CDR1 LGHNA, CDR2 YNFKEQ. This CDR3 spans 11 amino acids.

This sequence joins TRBV10-3 and TRBJ1-3; 7 bases are a match to TRBD1. Germline CDR1 reads ENHRY; CDR2 reads SYGVKD. V dropped 4 bases and J dropped 4; count of bases not matched to a gene: 4. The CDR3 runs to 14 residues. CDR3 loop: CAISVGQRGNTIYF. The CDR3 DNA follows: TGTGCCATCAGTGTGGGACAGAGGGGAAACACCATATATTTT.

This rearrangement joins TRBV18 to TRBJ2-5, with unresolved D. The CDR3 contains 13 residues. V lost 0 bases, J lost 6 bases, and 8 bases lay in between. Germline lookup yields CDR1 KGHSH and CDR2 LQKENI. The CDR3 is CASSPPDTKTQYF. Written as DNA, the CDR3 is TGTGCCAGCTCACCACCGGATACTAAGACCCAGTACTTC. The complete variable domain, with remaining parts taken from reference TRBV18 and TRBJ2-5, reads NAGVMQNPRHLVRRRGQEARLRCSPMKGHSHVYWYRQLPEEGLKFMVYLQKENIIDESGMPKERFSAEFPKEGPSILRIQQVVRGDSAAYFCASSPPDTKTQYFGPGTRLLVL.